This T cell receptor beta chain emerged from a study of T cells in Graves' hyperthyroidism and ophthalmopathy. Study overall: Pretreatment peripheral blood was obtained at initial diagnosis.

Calling Graves' hyperthyroidism stable meant ophthalmopathy did not progress within 18 months. Comment on this clonotype: Its specificity is unknown.

Findings and limits, study-wide: Most thyroid clonotypes that were expanded above 0.001 also turned up in blood. Ophthalmopathy was separated from stable hyperthyroidism by a 13 V-J model.

Trimming at V came to 4 bases and at J to 2 bases, leaving 5 bases not matched to a gene. Germline CDR1 and CDR2: SGHAT and FQNNGV. The CDR3 is 15 residues long. TCR beta CDR3 regions were amplified from RNA. Initially, a first-round RT-PCR of the TCR CDR3 employed the HTBI primer set. Using its own MiXCR run on the multiplex PCR reads, TCRdb lists one record per CDR3 protein. The sample consists of under 350,000 distinct CDR3 sequences, roughly 20% of them appearing once. Sequenced material: blood. This TCR came from a woman in her 50s with Graves' hyperthyroidism. The rearrangement uses TRBV11-2 and TRBJ1-3; 7 nucleotides match TRBD1. The CDR3 sequence: CASSSGGATGNTIYF. Here the CDR3 DNA reads TGTGCCAGCAGCTCAGGGGGGGCGACTGGAAACACCATATATTTT.